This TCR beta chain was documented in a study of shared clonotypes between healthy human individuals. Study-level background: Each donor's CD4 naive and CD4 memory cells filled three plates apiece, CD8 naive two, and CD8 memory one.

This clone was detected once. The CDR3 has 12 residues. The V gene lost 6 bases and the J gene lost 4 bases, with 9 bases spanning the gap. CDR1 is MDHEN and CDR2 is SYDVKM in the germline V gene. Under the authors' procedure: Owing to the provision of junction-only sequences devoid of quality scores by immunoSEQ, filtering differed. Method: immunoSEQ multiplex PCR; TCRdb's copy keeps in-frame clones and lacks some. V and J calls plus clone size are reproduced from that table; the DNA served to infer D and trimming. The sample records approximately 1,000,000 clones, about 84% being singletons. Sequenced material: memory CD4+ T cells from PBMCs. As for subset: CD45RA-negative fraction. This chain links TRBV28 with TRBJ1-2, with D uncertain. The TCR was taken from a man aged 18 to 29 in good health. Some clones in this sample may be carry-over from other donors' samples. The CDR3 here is CASRSFSYGYTF. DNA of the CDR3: TGTGCCAGCAGGTCATTTAGCTATGGCTACACCTTC.